One sample yielded the 10 T cell receptor beta chains listed below, sequenced in a study of vaccination and CD4 T cells after COVID-19. Treatment in this sample: approximately nine-day PBMC culture with coronavirus spike peptide pools or control peptides (ViraFEST assay). Sequencing of the DNA from cultured CD4+ T cells was carried out with the Oncomine TCR Beta short-read assay. TCRdb independently ran MiXCR on the PCR reads; one entry per CDR3 protein. The data show 13,000 to 15,000 distinct CDR3 sequences, approximately 61% seen once. Antigen specificity for these receptors is unknown. Sequencing was carried out using CD4+ T cells from blood, cultured in vitro. All receptors come from a human donor who had recovered from COVID-19.

This clonotype turned up a few times. The V and J genes are TRBV28 and TRBJ1-6, with D uncertain. The V end lost 3 bases, the J end lost 6 bases, and 9 bases lay between the germline ends. The CDR3 has 14 amino acids. The germline V gene has CDR1 MDHEN and CDR2 SYDVKM. The CDR3 is CASSLGTSNSPLHF. Here the CDR3 DNA reads TGTGCCAGCAGTTTGGGCACCAGTAATTCACCCCTCCACTTT.

V is TRBV10-1 and J is TRBJ2-7, with no clear D. The V gene lost 0 bases and the J gene lost 12 bases, with 18 bases spanning the gap. CDR3 length: 14 residues. The V gene's germline CDR1 is WNHNN and CDR2 SYGVQD (reference sequence). CDR3 sequence: CASSESLSIGVRYF. The CDR3, as DNA: TGCGCCAGCAGTGAGTCGCTTTCCATTGGGGTGCGGTACTTC.

The chain employs TRBV7-8 and TRBJ1-5; D is ambiguous. CDR1 and CDR2 (germline): SGHVS, FQNEAQ. Trimming removed 7 bases from V and 2 bases from J, with 9 bases in between. The CDR3 consists of 13 residues. CDR3 protein: CASTRSGNQPQHF. The CDR3, as DNA: TGTGCCAGCACCCGCAGTGGCAATCAGCCCCAGCATTTT.

The V call is TRBV5-1, the J call TRBJ2-7; D possibly uses TRBD1 or TRBD2 (7 bases each). Germline CDR1 is SGHRS and CDR2 is YFSETQ. This CDR3 has 15 residues. The V end lost 0 bases, the J end lost 6 bases, and 16 bases lay between the germline ends. The DNA for the CDR3 is TGCGCCAGCAGCTTGGTTTTGGGAGGGGGCGGCGAGCAGTACTTC. This codes for CASSLVLGGGGEQYF.

This sequence joins TRBV15 and TRBJ2-1; the D call may be TRBD1 or TRBD2 (6 bases each). Trimming took 8 bases from V and 4 from J, leaving 18 bases between them. The CDR3 runs to 15 residues. CDR1 is LNHNV, CDR2 YYDKDF, per germline (reference sequence). The CDR3 bases are TGTGCCACCGCTAAAAGGGGGGAGGCATACAATGAGCAGTTCTTC. It specifies CATAKRGEAYNEQFF.

The chain employs TRBV20-1 and TRBJ2-5; 15 bases agree with TRBD2. CDR1 is DFQATT, CDR2 SNEGSKA, per germline (reference sequence). The CDR3 length is 18 residues. Unmatched junction bases numbered 15, after V lost 5 bases and J lost 5 bases. This chain's CDR3 is CSALKLRTSGRALETQYF. As DNA, the CDR3 is TGCAGTGCTCTGAAACTCAGGACTAGCGGGAGGGCCTTGGAGACCCAGTACTTC.

This chain joins TRBV7-8 and TRBJ1-1, with unresolved D. Germline loops: CDR1 SGHVS, CDR2 FQNEAQ. This CDR3 has 18 amino acids. Between the trimmed V and J ends, which lost 5 bases and 4 bases, there was a span of 26 bases. The CDR3 loop reads CASSPERGGVFSRTEAFF. DNA for the CDR3: TGTGCCAGCAGCCCAGAGCGGGGTGGGGTATTTTCTCGCACTGAAGCTTTCTTT.

V gene TRBV6-1 combines with J gene TRBJ1-2; D remains unclear. Deletions cut 7 bases from V and 0 bases from J, with 12 bases between. Germline lookup yields CDR1 MNHNS and CDR2 SASEGT. The CDR3 runs 14 residues. The CDR3 DNA is TGTGCCAGCACCTACGGACCGCCTAACTATGGCTACACCTTC. Protein sequence: CASTYGPPNYGYTF.

The chain is built from TRBV2 and TRBJ2-1; D gene unclear. Germline CDR1 SNHLY, CDR2 FYNNEI. Deletions cut 2 bases from V and 6 bases from J, with 8 bases between. The CDR3 spans 13 residues. The chain's CDR3 is CASSESSSNEQFF. In nucleotides, the CDR3 is TGTGCCAGCAGTGAATCATCTAGCAATGAGCAGTTCTTC. Together with reference TRBV2 and TRBJ2-1, the CDR3 gives the full variable domain: EPEVTQTPSHQVTQMGQEVILRCVPISNHLYFYWYRQILGQKVEFLVSFYNNEISEKSEIFDDQFSVERPDGSNFTLKIRSTKLEDSAMYFCASSESSSNEQFFGPGTRLTVL.

This clonotype appeared once. The DNA for the CDR3 is TGTGCCAGCAGCTTAGGGCCAACCGGGGAGCTGTTTTTT. Translation: CASSLGPTGELFF. V usage is TRBV11-3 and J usage is TRBJ2-2, with D hard to call. Between the trimmed V and J ends, which lost 1 base and 5 bases, there was a span of 5 bases. This CDR3 is built from 13 residues. Germline values: CDR1 SGHNT, CDR2 YENEEA.